The 5 T cell receptor beta chains reported below all come from one sample, sequenced in a study of T cells in Graves' hyperthyroidism and ophthalmopathy (dated by TCRdb to the late 2010s). The library was produced with multiplex PCR. Sequencing used an Illumina HiSeq 2000. Amplification of TCR beta CDR3 regions was carried out from RNA transcripts. The first round of RT-PCR for the TCR CDR3 was performed with the HTBI primer set and the Qiagen OneStep RT-PCR kit. Using fastp at Q25 and MiXCR, TCRdb reprocessed the public reads and kept productive beta chains. Rows are combined by CDR3 protein, so each entry shows the most common genes and DNA. Within this sample are some 550,000 distinct CDR3 sequences, with less than 25% of them counted one time only. Of the sample, more than 25% falls within the top ten clones. Material for sequencing was blood. The receptors here all came from a man younger than 35 with Graves' hyperthyroidism.

The sample holds many counts of this clonotype. The chain joins TRBV6-2 or TRBV6-3 to TRBJ2-2; the D is unclear. CDR1 is MNHEY and CDR2 is SVGEGT in the germline V gene. This CDR3 has 14 residues. V was trimmed by 2 bases and J by 6 bases, leaving 10 bases between them. The CDR3 region is CASSYIGYPGELFF. For the CDR3, the DNA is TGTGCCAGCAGTTACATAGGGTACCCCGGGGAGCTGTTTTTT.

The chain uses TRBV11-2 and TRBJ1-1, with 7 bases lining up with TRBD1. Germline V gene sequence: CDR1 SGHAT, CDR2 FQNNGV. This CDR3 is 14 amino acids long. J lost 2 bases, V lost 5 bases, and 5 bases had no gene match. Here the CDR3 DNA reads TGTGCCAGCAGCGAGGGACAGAGTAACACTGAAGCTTTCTTT. Residues: CASSEGQSNTEAFF.

This clonotype was seen many times. This chain uses TRBV28 with TRBJ1-5; D is uncertain. This CDR3 region has 14 residues. The V end lost 5 bases, the J end lost 6 bases, and 14 bases lay between the germline ends. Germline lookup yields CDR1 MDHEN and CDR2 SYDVKM. Here the CDR3 DNA reads TGTGCCAGCAGTCTAAGACAAGCGGGTCAGCCCCAGCATTTT. This encodes CASSLRQAGQPQHF.

This clonotype showed up many times. The V and J genes are TRBV5-1 and TRBJ2-7; TRBD1 matches 9 bases. CDR1 and CDR2 from the germline V gene are SGHRS and YFSETQ. The CDR3 sequence is 16 residues long. Trimming removed 4 bases from V and 5 bases from J; junction bases left unmatched: 13. The CDR3 is CASSIPTGTGTHEQYF. CDR3 DNA sequence: TGCGCCAGCAGCATACCCACCGGGACAGGGACCCACGAGCAGTACTTC.

This clonotype was observed a handful of times. The chain uses TRBV3-1 and TRBJ2-7; 9 nucleotides match TRBD2. Trimming took 5 bases from V and 4 from J; bases not matched to a gene: 6. Germline V gene lookup returns CDR1 LGHDT and CDR2 YNNKEL (reference sequence). This CDR3 is built from 14 residues. The CDR3 bases are TGTGCCAGCAGCATTAGCGGGGGAGGTTACGAGCAGTACTTC. It specifies CASSISGGGYEQYF.